The 5 T cell receptor beta chains reported below all come from one sample, sequenced in a study of cytomegalovirus exposure and HLA in healthy donors. The PCR was carried out with 60 Vbeta primers and 13 Jbeta primers. Assay: immunoSEQ multiplex PCR; the TCRdb copy retains only in-frame clones and omits some. The top ten clones hold approximately 6.8% of a sample with more than 110,000 clones, roughly four fifths of them seen once. The sample was PBMCs. These receptors came from a man aged 25 to 45 in good health and CMV-seronegative.

V is TRBV9 and J is TRBJ2-7, with D perhaps TRBD2 (6 bases). Trimming pared 0 bases from V and 5 bases from J, leaving 12 bases between. This CDR3 contains 14 residues. The V gene's germline CDR1 is SGDLS and CDR2 YYNGEE. The CDR3 loop is CASSVAPGRNEQYF. The CDR3 nucleotides are TGTGCCAGCAGCGTAGCCCCGGGGAGGAACGAGCAGTACTTC.

The chain uses TRBV28 and TRBJ1-2; D might be TRBD1 (6 bases). The CDR3 covers 15 residues. The germline V gene encodes CDR1 MDHEN and CDR2 SYDVKM. Trimming cost V 2 bases and J 2 bases, with 12 bases left between them. The CDR3 sequence is CASSLMGAWNYGYTF. CDR3 sequence (DNA): TGTGCCAGCAGTTTAATGGGGGCATGGAACTATGGCTACACCTTC.

This clone counts as medium-sized (0.01 to 0.1%). The chain has TRBV30 and TRBJ1-2; weak D call: TRBD1 (6 bases). The ends were cut back, 1 base at V and 10 bases at J, with 16 bases in the middle. Germline CDR1 and CDR2: GTSNPN and SVGIG (reference sequence). The CDR3 is 13 residues long. CDR3 DNA sequence: TGTGCCTGGAGTGCGGCAGGGGATTCGGACTACACCTTC. It translates to CAWSAAGDSDYTF.

The chain links TRBV18 to TRBJ2-2; 10 bases map to TRBD1. The CDR3 spans 15 residues. The ends lost 0 bases at V and 6 bases at J; junction bases unmatched: 1. The V gene's germline CDR1 is KGHSH and CDR2 LQKENI. This CDR3 is CASSPPGQGSGELFF. The CDR3 DNA reads as TGTGCCAGCTCACCACCGGGACAGGGGTCCGGGGAGCTGTTTTTT.

The gene calls are TRBV5-4 and TRBJ2-3; 11 bases align to TRBD2. Trimming at V came to 4 bases and at J to 3 bases, leaving 7 bases not matched to a gene. Germline values: CDR1 SGHNT, CDR2 YYREEE (reference sequence). This CDR3 has 16 amino acids. The CDR3 DNA reads as TGTGCCAGCAGCAGAGTAGCGGGGGGGCAGACAGATACGCAGTATTTT. This gives the protein CASSRVAGGQTDTQYF.